This TCR beta chain emerged from a study of OX40 agonist ivuxolimab in advanced cancers. Background on the study: Ivuxolimab, an agonist antibody against OX40 (CD134), was given to patients. Dosing consisted of intravenous ivuxolimab at 0.01 to 10 mg/kg every 2 weeks. General study results and limits: The study found that CD8+ T cells averaged more expanded clones than CD4+.

To note about this clone: Its cognate antigen is unknown.

Germline V gives CDR1 MDHEN, CDR2 SYDVKM. Deletions cut 7 bases from V and 2 bases from J, with 8 bases between. The CDR3 contains 12 residues. The assay was immunoSEQ multiplex PCR, and TCRdb's table has in-frame clones only and misses some. The table has just under 20,000 clones, about 86% seen once. The sequences come from CD4+ or CD8+ T cells sorted from blood, collected in a trial of the OX40 agonist ivuxolimab. V gene TRBV28 combines with J gene TRBJ1-2, with D hard to call. This receptor was identified in an adult with an advanced solid tumor such as melanoma, head and neck, liver or kidney cancer. Here the CDR3 DNA reads TGTGCCAGCAAGGGTACAAACTATGGCTACACCTTC. Translated, it gives CASKGTNYGYTF.